Below are 7 T cell receptor beta chains sequenced from a single sample in a study of blood T cell repertoires in COVID-19. Libraries were prepared by immunoSEQ multiplex PCR; TCRdb keeps only in-frame clonotypes and omits some of them. Among tens of thousands of clones, roughly 80% were seen once, and the ten largest hold roughly 15%. The sequenced sample consisted of peripheral blood. The receptors derive from a man between 45 and 60 years old with active or convalescent COVID-19.

V is TRBV11-2 and J is TRBJ1-1; D gene unclear. This CDR3 is built from 14 residues. Germline CDR1 is SGHAT and CDR2 is FQNNGV. The V end was cut by 1 base, the J end by 0 bases, with 6 bases between. The CDR3 sequence is CASSLVVLNTEAFF. The CDR3 nucleotides are TGTGCCAGCAGCTTAGTAGTTTTGAACACTGAAGCTTTCTTT.

The chain links TRBV12-5 to TRBJ2-2; no definite D call. CDR1 and CDR2 (germline): LGHNT, FRNRAP. The V and J ends lost 0 bases and 2 bases respectively, with 10 bases between them. The CDR3 is 16 residues long. CDR3: CASGLVGGSNTGELFF. The CDR3, as DNA: TGTGCTAGTGGTTTGGTTGGCGGATCTAACACCGGGGAGCTGTTTTTT.

This chain connects TRBV5-4 to TRBJ2-3; 8 bases align to TRBD2. Trimming removed 1 base from V and 6 bases from J; junction bases left unmatched: 10. The CDR3 has 16 amino acids. CDR1 and CDR2 (germline): SGHNT, YYREEE (reference sequence). The DNA of the CDR3 is TGTGCCAGCAGCTTGTCAGCGGGGGCCCTCTCGGATACGCAGTATTTT. It encodes CASSLSAGALSDTQYF. The variable domain in full, completed from reference TRBV5-4 and TRBJ2-3, reads ETGVTQSPTHLIKTRGQQVTLRCSSQSGHNTVSWYQQALGQGPQFIFQYYREEENGRGNFPPRFSGLQFPNYSSELNVNALELDDSALYLCASSLSAGALSDTQYFGPGTRLTVL.

The chain links TRBV7-2 to TRBJ2-5; TRBD2 agrees at 10 bases. The germline CDR1 and CDR2 sequences are SGHTA and FQGNSA. Losses at the gene ends were 0 bases for V and 2 bases for J; bases not matched to a gene: 3. The CDR3 length is 16 residues. CDR3 sequence reads: CASSLALAGAQETQYF. CDR3 DNA: TGTGCCAGCAGCTTAGCTCTAGCGGGGGCTCAAGAGACCCAGTACTTC.

This clone came up once. J is TRBJ1-2 and V is TRBV12-3 or TRBV12-4; TRBD1 agrees at 7 bases. V dropped 2 bases and J dropped 7; count of bases not matched to a gene: 4. The CDR3 is 13 residues long. This CDR3 reads CASSLKGAGGYTF. The DNA of the CDR3 is TGTGCCAGCAGTTTAAAGGGGGCTGGTGGCTACACCTTC.

This clone showed up just once. The J gene is TRBJ2-3, the V gene TRBV29-1; 13 bases match TRBD2. Germline V gene sequence: CDR1 SQVTM, CDR2 ANQGSEA. Trimming at V came to 4 bases and at J to 2 bases, leaving 3 bases not matched to a gene. The CDR3 length is 15 residues. The CDR3 is CSVGLAGGVTDTQYF. In nucleotides, the CDR3 is TGCAGCGTTGGACTAGCGGGGGGTGTCACAGATACGCAGTATTTT.

The chain employs TRBV27 and TRBJ2-6; 9 positions agree with TRBD1. The junction had 7 bases not matched to a gene; V was cut back by 4 bases and J by 0 bases. CDR1 is MNHEY and CDR2 is SMNVEV in the germline V gene (reference sequence). There are 18 residues in the CDR3. The CDR3 DNA follows: TGTGCCAGCAGTTCAGGGGACAGGGCTAGCTCTGGGGCCAACGTCCTGACTTTC. It codes for CASSSGDRASSGANVLTF.